What follows is one TCR beta chain and its context. This clonotype was recorded once. Its antigen is unknown. Base qualities are not recorded, but no much larger clone differs from it by a single base. Preparation of the library involved PCR. Sequencer: Illumina HiSeq 2500. Unique molecular identifiers were incorporated into TCR beta cDNA libraries to reduce PCR and sequencing biases. Approximately 500,000 cDNA molecules were obtained for every 1 to 10 million input T cells, so each molecule roughly corresponded to one T cell. Patient libraries were prepared and sequenced with the same protocol used for the earlier healthy control dataset. Samples belonging to the same batch were prepared together, multiplexed and sequenced on a shared HiSeq lane. The published analysis was carried out like this. Raw barcoded reads were processed with MIGEC, discarding single-read molecular identifier groups before consensus assembly and CDR3 extraction. Clonotype tables were post-analysed with VDJtools, normalizing diversity by down-sampling all datasets to the smallest sample size. To correct batch-related cross-sample contamination, repertoire overlap clustering matched CDR3 amino acid sequences but not nucleotide sequences. TCRdb reanalyzed the raw reads on its own, using fastp at Q25 for trimming and MiXCR for clone calling, and kept in-frame beta chains. Under each unique CDR3 protein, matching rows form one entry showing the most common genes and DNA. TCRdb, not the authors, supplied the V and J calls. Counted in this sample were 750,000 to 950,000 distinct CDR3 sequences; 46% of them appeared once. 4.9% of the sample rests with the top ten.

TCR beta repertoires were profiled from peripheral blood of 10 to 15 young patients with multiple sclerosis to demonstrate the VDJtools post-analysis software. The multiple sclerosis patients were children and adolescents between 6 and 15 years of age. The germline V gene yields SQVTM for CDR1 and ANQGSEA for CDR2. Trimming at the junction amounts to 4 bases on V and 0 bases on J, and the germline ends lie 10 bases apart. Counted from cysteine to phenylalanine, this CDR3 has 14 amino acids. Only CDR3 DNA is held: 42 bases, read in frame from base 1. These data are taken from a study of post-analysis software for immune sequencing data (dated by TCRdb to about 2015). With respect to the entire study: The recorded disease courses included relapsing-remitting, secondary progressive and progressive-relapsing multiple sclerosis, and some patients had no subtype annotation. The multiple sclerosis patient repertoires were compared with around ten previously published healthy control repertoires from donors aged 6 to 25 years. A subset of samples was prepared in parallel using single-end sample barcoding, then pooled and co-amplified after Illumina adapter ligation. The research as a whole found: Normalized Chao1 diversity was significantly lower in multiple sclerosis patients than controls, suggesting substantial peripheral T-cell clonal expansion. Patients showed significantly higher frequencies than controls for a handful of TRBV segments, among them TRBV5-6, TRBV5-1 and TRBV20-1. Strong co-clustering of samples prepared in the same batch was shown by direct clustering with F measure, prompting a batch-effect correction. The multiple sclerosis patient group was slightly younger than the control group.

The receptor was derived from a girl under 18 with multiple sclerosis. This chain is built from TRBV29-1 and TRBJ2-1, with the D assignment possibly TRBD1 or TRBD2, given 5 matching bases for each. Sequenced: blood. The CDR3 protein sequence reads: CSVGSGSSYNEQFF. The nucleotides read TGCAGCGTTGGTTCAGGGAGCTCCTACAATGAGCAGTTCTTC.